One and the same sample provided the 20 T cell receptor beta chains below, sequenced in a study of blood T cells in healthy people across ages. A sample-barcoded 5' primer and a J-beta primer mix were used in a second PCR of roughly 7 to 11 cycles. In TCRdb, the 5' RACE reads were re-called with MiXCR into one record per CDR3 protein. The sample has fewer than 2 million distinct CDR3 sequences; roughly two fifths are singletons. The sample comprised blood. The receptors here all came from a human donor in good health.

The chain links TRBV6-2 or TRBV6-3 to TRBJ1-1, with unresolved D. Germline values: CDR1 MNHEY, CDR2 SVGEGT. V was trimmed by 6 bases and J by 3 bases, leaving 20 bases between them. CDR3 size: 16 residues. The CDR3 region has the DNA TGTGCCAGCAGCTCACTCACCCCTGGGCGGGACACTGAAGCTTTCTTT. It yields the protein CASSSLTPGRDTEAFF.

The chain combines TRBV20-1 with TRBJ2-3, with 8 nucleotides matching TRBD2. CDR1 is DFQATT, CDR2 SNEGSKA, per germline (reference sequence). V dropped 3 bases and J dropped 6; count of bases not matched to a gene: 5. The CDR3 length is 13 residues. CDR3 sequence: CSASAGGGDTQYF. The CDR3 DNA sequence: TGCAGTGCTAGCGCGGGGGGAGGGGATACGCAGTATTTT.

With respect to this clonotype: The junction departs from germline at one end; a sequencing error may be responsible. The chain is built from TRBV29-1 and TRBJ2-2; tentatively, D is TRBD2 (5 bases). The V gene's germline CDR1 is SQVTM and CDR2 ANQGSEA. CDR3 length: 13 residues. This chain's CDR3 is CSVVNSGTGELFF. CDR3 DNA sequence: TGCAGCGTTGTTAATTCCGGTACCGGGGAGCTGTTCTTT.

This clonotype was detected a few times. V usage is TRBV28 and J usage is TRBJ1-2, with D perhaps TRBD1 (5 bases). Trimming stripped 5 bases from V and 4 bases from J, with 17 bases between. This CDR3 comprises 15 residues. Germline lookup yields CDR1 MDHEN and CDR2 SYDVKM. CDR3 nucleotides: TGTGCCAGCAGTGTCTGGGGGGGGAATGTCTATGGCTACACCTTC. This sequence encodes CASSVWGGNVYGYTF.

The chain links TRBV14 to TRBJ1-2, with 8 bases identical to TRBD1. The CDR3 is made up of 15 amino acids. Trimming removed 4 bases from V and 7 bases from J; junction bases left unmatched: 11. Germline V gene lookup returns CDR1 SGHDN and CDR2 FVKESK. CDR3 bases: TGTGCCAGCAGCCCAGGGGGCGGCGACTTGGGTGGCTACACCTTC. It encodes CASSPGGGDLGGYTF.

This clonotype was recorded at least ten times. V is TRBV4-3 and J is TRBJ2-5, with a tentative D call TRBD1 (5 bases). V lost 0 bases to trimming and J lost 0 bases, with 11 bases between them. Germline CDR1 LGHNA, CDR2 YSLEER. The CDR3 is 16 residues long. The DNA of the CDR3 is TGCGCCAGCAGCCAAGATCTAAGGGGATACCAAGAGACCCAGTACTTC. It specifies CASSQDLRGYQETQYF.

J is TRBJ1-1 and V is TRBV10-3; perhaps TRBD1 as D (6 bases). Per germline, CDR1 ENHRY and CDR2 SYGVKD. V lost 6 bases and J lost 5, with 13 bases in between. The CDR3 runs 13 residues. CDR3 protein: CAIRRGVGTEAFF. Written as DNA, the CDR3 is TGTGCCATCAGGAGGGGGGTAGGGACTGAAGCTTTCTTT.

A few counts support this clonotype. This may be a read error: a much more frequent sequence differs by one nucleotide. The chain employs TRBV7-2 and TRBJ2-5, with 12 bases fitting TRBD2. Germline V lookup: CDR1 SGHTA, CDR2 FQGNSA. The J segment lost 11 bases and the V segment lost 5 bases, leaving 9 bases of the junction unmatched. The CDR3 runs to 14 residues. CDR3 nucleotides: TGTGCCAGCAGCGGGACTAGCGGGTCCTACGTGCAGTACTTC. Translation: CASSGTSGSYVQYF.

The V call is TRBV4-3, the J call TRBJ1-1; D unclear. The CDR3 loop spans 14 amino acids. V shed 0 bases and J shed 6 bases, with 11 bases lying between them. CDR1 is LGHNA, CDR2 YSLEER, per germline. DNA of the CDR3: TGCGCCAGCAGCCAAGATCGGGAACGGGCTGAAGCTTTCTTT. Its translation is CASSQDRERAEAFF.

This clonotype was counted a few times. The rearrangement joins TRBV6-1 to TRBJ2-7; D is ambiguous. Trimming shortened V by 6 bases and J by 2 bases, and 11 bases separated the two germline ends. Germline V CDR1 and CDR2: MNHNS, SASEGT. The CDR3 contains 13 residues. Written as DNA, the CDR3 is TGTGCCAGCAGCGGGCAGCCAACCTACGAGCAGTACTTC. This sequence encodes CASSGQPTYEQYF.

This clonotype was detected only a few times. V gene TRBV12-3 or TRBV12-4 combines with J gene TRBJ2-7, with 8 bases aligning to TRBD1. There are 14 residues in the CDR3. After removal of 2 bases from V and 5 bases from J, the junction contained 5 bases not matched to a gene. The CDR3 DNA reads TGTGCCAGCAGTTTATTCAGGGGGCTGGACGAGCAGTACTTC. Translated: CASSLFRGLDEQYF.

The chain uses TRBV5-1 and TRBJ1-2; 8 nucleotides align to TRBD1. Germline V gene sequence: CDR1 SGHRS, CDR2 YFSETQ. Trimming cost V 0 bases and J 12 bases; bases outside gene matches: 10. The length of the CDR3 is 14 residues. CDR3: CASSLVGQGENNTF. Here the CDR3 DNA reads TGCGCCAGCAGCTTGGTCGGACAGGGCGAAAACAACACCTTC.

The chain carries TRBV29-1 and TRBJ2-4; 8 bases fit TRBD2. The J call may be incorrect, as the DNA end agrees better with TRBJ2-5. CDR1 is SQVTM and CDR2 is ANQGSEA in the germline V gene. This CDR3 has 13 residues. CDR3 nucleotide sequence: TGCAGCGTGGAACCAACTAGCGGCCAGACCCAGTACTTC. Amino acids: CSVEPTSGQTQYF.

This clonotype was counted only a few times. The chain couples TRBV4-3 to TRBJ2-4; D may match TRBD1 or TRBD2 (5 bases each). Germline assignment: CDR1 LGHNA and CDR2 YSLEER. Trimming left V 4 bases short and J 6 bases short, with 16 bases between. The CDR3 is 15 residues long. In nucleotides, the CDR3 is TGCGCCAGCAGCCCGAGTTTCGGGGCAGGAAACATTCAGTACTTC. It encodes CASSPSFGAGNIQYF.

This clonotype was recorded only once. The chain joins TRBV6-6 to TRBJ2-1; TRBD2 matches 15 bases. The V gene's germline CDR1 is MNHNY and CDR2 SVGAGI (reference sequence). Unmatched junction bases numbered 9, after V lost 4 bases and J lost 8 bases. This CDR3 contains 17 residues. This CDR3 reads CASSWGRTSGGADEQFF. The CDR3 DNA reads TGTGCCAGCAGTTGGGGTAGGACTAGCGGGGGGGCCGATGAGCAGTTCTTC.

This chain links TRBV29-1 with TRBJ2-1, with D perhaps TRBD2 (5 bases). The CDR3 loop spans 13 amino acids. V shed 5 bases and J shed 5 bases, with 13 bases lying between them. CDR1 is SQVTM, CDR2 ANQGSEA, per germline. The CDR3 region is CSVKRGENNEQFF. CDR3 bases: TGCAGCGTTAAACGGGGAGAGAACAATGAGCAGTTCTTC.

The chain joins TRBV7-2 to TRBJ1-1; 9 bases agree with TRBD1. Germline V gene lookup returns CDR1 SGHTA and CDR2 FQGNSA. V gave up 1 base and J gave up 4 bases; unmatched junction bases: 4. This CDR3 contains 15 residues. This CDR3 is CASSLDRGRITEAFF. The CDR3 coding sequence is TGTGCCAGCAGCTTAGACAGGGGGCGGATCACTGAAGCTTTCTTT.

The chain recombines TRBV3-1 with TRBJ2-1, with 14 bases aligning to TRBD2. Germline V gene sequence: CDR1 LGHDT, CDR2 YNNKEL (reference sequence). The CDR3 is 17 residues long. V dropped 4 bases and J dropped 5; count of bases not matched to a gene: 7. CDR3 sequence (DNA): TGTGCCAGCAGCCCTGGACTAGCGGGGGGACCCCACAATGAGCAGTTCTTC. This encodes CASSPGLAGGPHNEQFF.

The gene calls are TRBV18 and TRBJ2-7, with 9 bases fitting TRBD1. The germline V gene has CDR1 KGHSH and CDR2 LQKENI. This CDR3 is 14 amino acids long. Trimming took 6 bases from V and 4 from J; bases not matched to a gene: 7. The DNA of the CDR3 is TGTGCCAGCTCGCGACAGGGGGATACATACGAGCAGTACTTC. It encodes CASSRQGDTYEQYF.

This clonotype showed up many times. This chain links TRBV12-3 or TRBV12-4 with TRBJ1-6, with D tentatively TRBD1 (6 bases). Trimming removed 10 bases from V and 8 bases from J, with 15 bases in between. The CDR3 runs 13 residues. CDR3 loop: CATNLNRDSPLHF. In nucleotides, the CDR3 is TGTGCCACCAATCTCAACAGGGATTCACCCCTCCACTTT.